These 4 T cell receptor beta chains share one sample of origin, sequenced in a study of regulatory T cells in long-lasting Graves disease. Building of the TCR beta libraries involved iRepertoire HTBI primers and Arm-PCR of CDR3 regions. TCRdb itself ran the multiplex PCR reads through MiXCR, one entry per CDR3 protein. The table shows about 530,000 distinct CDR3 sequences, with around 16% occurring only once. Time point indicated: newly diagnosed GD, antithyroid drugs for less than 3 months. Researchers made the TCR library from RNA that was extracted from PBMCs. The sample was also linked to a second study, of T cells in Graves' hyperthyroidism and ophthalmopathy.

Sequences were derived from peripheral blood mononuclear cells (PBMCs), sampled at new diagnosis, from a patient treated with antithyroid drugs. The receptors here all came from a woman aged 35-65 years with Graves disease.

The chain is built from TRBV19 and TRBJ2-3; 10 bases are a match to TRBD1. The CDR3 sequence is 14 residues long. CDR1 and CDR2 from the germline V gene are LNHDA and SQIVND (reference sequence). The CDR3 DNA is TGTGCTTCGCGTCCGACAGGGGGCAGAGATACGCAGTATTTT. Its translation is CASRPTGGRDTQYF.

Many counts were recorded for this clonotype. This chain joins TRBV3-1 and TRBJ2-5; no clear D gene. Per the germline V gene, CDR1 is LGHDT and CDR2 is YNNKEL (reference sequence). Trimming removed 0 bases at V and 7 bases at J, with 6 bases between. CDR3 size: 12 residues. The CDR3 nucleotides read TGTGCCAGCAGCCAAGATACGTGGACCCAGTACTTC. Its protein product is CASSQDTWTQYF.

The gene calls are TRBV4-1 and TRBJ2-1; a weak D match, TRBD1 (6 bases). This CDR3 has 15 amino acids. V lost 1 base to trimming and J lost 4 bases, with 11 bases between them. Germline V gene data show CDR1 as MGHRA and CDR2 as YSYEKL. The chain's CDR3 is CASSQGQVGYNEQFF. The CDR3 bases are TGCGCCAGCAGCCAAGGACAGGTGGGTTACAATGAGCAGTTCTTC.

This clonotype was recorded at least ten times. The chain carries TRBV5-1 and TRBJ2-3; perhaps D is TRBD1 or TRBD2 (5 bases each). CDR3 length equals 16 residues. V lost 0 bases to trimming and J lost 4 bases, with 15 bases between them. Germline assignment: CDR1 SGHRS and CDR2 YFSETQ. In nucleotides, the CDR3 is TGCGCCAGCAGCTTGGGGGGCTCGGGGAACGCAGATACGCAGTATTTT. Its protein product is CASSLGGSGNADTQYF.